These 17 T cell receptor beta chains share one sample of origin, sequenced in a study of blood T cell repertoires in COVID-19. Libraries were prepared by immunoSEQ multiplex PCR; TCRdb keeps only in-frame clonotypes and omits some of them. The sample holds under 200,000 clones, approximately 81% seen once. The sequenced material came from peripheral blood. The origin of the receptors is a woman aged 60 to 75 with COVID-19, enrolled during active disease.

This sequence joins TRBV19 and TRBJ2-1, with D possibly matching TRBD2 (6 bases). Between the trimmed V and J ends, which lost 0 bases and 7 bases, there was a span of 10 bases. CDR3 length equals 14 residues. CDR1 and CDR2 (germline): LNHDA, SQIVND (reference sequence). The CDR3 coding sequence is TGTGCCAGTAGTATAGAGCCAGGGAGGAATGAGCAGTTCTTC. As protein: CASSIEPGRNEQFF.

This chain connects TRBV7-9 to TRBJ2-1; the match to TRBD2 covers 16 bases. The CDR3 spans 14 residues. Germline V gene data show CDR1 as SEHNR and CDR2 as FQNEAQ (reference sequence). V lost 4 bases and J lost 15; bases outside the gene matches: 6. In DNA, the CDR3 is TGTGCCAGCAGCTCAGGGACTAGCGGGAGGGCCCCGTTCTTC. Its translation is CASSSGTSGRAPFF.

The J gene is TRBJ2-2, the V gene TRBV5-1; TRBD2 aligns across 10 bases. The CDR3 is made up of 17 amino acids. Unmatched junction bases numbered 5, after V lost 1 base and J lost 2 bases. CDR1 and CDR2 from the germline V gene are SGHRS and YFSETQ. The CDR3 reads CASSLWASGGNTGELFF. The DNA of the CDR3 is TGCGCCAGCAGCTTGTGGGCTAGCGGGGGCAACACCGGGGAGCTGTTTTTT. The whole variable domain, remainder taken from reference TRBV5-1 and TRBJ2-2, is KAGVTQTPRYLIKTRGQQVTLSCSPISGHRSVSWYQQTPGQGLQFLFEYFSETQRNKGNFPGRFSGRQFSNSRSEMNVSTLELGDSALYLCASSLWASGGNTGELFFGEGSRLTVL.

The genes are TRBV7-8 and TRBJ1-4, with a weak D call TRBD1 (5 bases). CDR1 SGHVS and CDR2 FQNEAQ come from the germline V gene. The CDR3 runs 16 residues. The V end was cut by 5 bases, the J end by 7 bases, with 20 bases between. In DNA, the CDR3 is TGTGCCAGCAGCCACGGGGGAACTAATAGCGGTGAAAAACTGTTTTTT. Its translation is CASSHGGTNSGEKLFF.

The rearrangement joins TRBV11-1 to TRBJ2-3; 7 nucleotides line up with TRBD1. CDR1 and CDR2 (germline): SGHAT, FQDESV (reference sequence). The junction had 7 bases not matched to a gene; V was cut back by 2 bases and J by 8 bases. The CDR3 has 14 residues. The CDR3 bases are TGTGCCAGCAGCTTACAGGCGCGACAGGGTACGCAGTATTTT. Protein: CASSLQARQGTQYF.

The CDR3, as DNA: TGTGCCAGCAGTTACTCGATCGCGGGGCAAGAGACCCAGTACTTC. This encodes CASSYSIAGQETQYF. The gene calls are TRBV6-5 and TRBJ2-5; TRBD2 is a possible D gene (6 bases). The V gene lost 0 bases and the J gene lost 2 bases, with 10 bases spanning the gap. From germline, CDR1 is MNHEY and CDR2 SVGAGI. This CDR3 region has 15 residues.

CDR3 loop: CASSLGTTYEQYF. The CDR3 DNA sequence: TGTGCCAGCAGTTTAGGGACAACCTACGAGCAGTACTTC. This chain joins TRBV27 and TRBJ2-7; D possibly corresponds to TRBD1 (6 bases). Germline V gene sequence: CDR1 MNHEY, CDR2 SMNVEV (reference sequence). The length of the CDR3 is 13 residues. Trimming took off 2 bases at V and 2 bases at J, with 7 bases between the two ends.

V gene TRBV27 combines with J gene TRBJ2-2; the D gene is possibly TRBD1 (5 bases). The CDR3 contains 14 residues. The V gene lost 4 bases and the J gene lost 5 bases, with 11 bases spanning the gap. CDR1 is MNHEY and CDR2 is SMNVEV in the germline V gene (reference sequence). CDR3 loop: CASSSDIQTGELFF. The CDR3 DNA reads as TGTGCCAGCAGTTCGGACATCCAAACCGGGGAGCTGTTTTTT.

The rearrangement joins TRBV7-3 to TRBJ1-3, with D uncertain. Germline loops: CDR1 SGHTA, CDR2 FQGTGA. CDR3 length: 15 residues. The V end was cut by 0 bases, the J end by 2 bases, with 8 bases between. CDR3 nucleotides: TGTGCCAGCAGCTTAACGCCAGGTGCTGGAAACACCATATATTTT. Translated, it gives CASSLTPGAGNTIYF.

The chain combines TRBV9 with TRBJ1-4; D possibly corresponds to TRBD1 (5 bases). Germline CDR1 is SGDLS and CDR2 is YYNGEE. V dropped 1 base and J dropped 12 bases, with 10 bases sitting between them. There are 12 residues in the CDR3. As DNA, the CDR3 is TGTGCCAGCAGCGTATACGGGGGGGAACTGTTTTTT. This encodes CASSVYGGELFF.

This chain joins TRBV11-2 and TRBJ1-6, with 8 bases fitting TRBD1. The CDR3 has 15 amino acids. Trimming at V came to 3 bases and at J to 8 bases, leaving 6 bases not matched to a gene. Per the germline V gene, CDR1 is SGHAT and CDR2 is FQNNGV. Here the CDR3 DNA reads TGTGCCAGCAGCTTTGGACAGGGTAGGGATTCACCCCTCCACTTT. The encoded protein is CASSFGQGRDSPLHF.

This chain links TRBV28 with TRBJ1-2, with D possibly being TRBD1 (6 bases). V was clipped by 5 bases and J by 7 bases, with 14 bases between them. The CDR3 contains 13 residues. CDR1 is MDHEN, CDR2 SYDVKM, per germline. The CDR3 protein is CASSLGGQGGYTF. The CDR3 bases are TGTGCCAGCAGTCTGGGGGGGCAAGGTGGCTACACCTTC.

V usage is TRBV2 and J usage is TRBJ2-1, with 7 bases fitting TRBD2. Germline loops: CDR1 SNHLY, CDR2 FYNNEI. The CDR3 is made up of 14 amino acids. The V gene end was trimmed by 5 bases and the J gene end by 8 bases; junction bases not matched to a gene: 9. The CDR3 DNA reads TGTGCCAGCAGTTGGACTAGAGTTAAAGATGAGCAGTTCTTC. It translates to CASSWTRVKDEQFF.

This chain links TRBV2 with TRBJ1-2; unclear D gene. Between the trimmed V and J ends, which lost 6 bases and 5 bases, there was a span of 7 bases. CDR3 length equals 11 residues. CDR1 and CDR2 from the germline V gene are SNHLY and FYNNEI. Here the CDR3 reads CASRSLYGYTF. CDR3 bases: TGTGCCAGCAGGTCACTTTATGGCTACACCTTC.

The chain carries TRBV6-5 and TRBJ2-1; D is unresolved. The CDR3 contains 14 residues. The germline CDR1 and CDR2 sequences are MNHEY and SVGAGI. Deletions cut 0 bases from V and 10 bases from J, with 13 bases between. DNA for the CDR3: TGTGCCAGCAGTTACTCGTCAAGGTTCAGGGAGCAGTTCTTC. As protein: CASSYSSRFREQFF.

The gene calls are TRBV10-1 and TRBJ1-6, with unresolved D. CDR3 length: 17 residues. The V gene lost 4 bases and the J gene lost 6 bases, with 19 bases spanning the gap. Germline V lookup: CDR1 WNHNN, CDR2 SYGVQD (reference sequence). CDR3 in amino acids: CASSVRRAPIGNSPLHF. CDR3 DNA: TGCGCCAGCAGTGTTCGGAGGGCCCCTATTGGTAATTCACCCCTCCACTTT.

A single count supports this clone. This CDR3 reads CATRGDRGETQYF. The CDR3 DNA reads TGTGCCACGAGGGGGGACAGAGGAGAGACCCAGTACTTC. This sequence joins TRBV15 and TRBJ2-5; a possible D gene is TRBD1 (7 bases). The V gene lost 9 bases and the J gene lost 4 bases, with 15 bases spanning the gap. Looked up from germline, CDR1 is LNHNV and CDR2 is YYDKDF (reference sequence). The CDR3 length is 13 residues.